This T cell receptor (beta chain) was found in a study of early stage breast cancer tumors. Germline CDR1 reads SNHLY; CDR2 reads FYNNEI. V shed 10 bases and J shed 5 bases, with 14 bases lying between them. This CDR3 spans 13 amino acids. The sample holds a few counts of this clone. Assay used: immunoSEQ multiplex PCR; TCRdb lists only in-frame clones, some missing. The sample gives 25,000 to 35,000 clones, under 60% of which show up once; more than 8% is in the top ten. The clonotype was recovered from a person aged 45 to 60 with breast cancer. The material sequenced was breast tumor tissue. The chain uses TRBV2 and TRBJ1-4; D is undetermined. CDR3: CATQMGLNEKLFF. The DNA for the CDR3 is TGTGCCACCCAAATGGGCCTGAATGAAAAACTGTTTTTT.